This T cell receptor beta chain is drawn from a study of blood T cell repertoires in COVID-19. Study overall: Italy, Spain and the United States were the sources of the convalescent and acute COVID-19 samples.

Authors' analysis steps: Reference gene primer amplification gave nucleated cell count estimates. The assay was immunoSEQ multiplex PCR, and TCRdb's table has in-frame clones only and misses some. V, J and clone size derive from that table, while D and trimming were established from the DNA sequence. The table has around 200,000 clones, roughly 80% seen once. V trimming: 3 bases; J trimming: 1 base; junction bases outside the gene matches: 12. The CDR3 has 16 residues. Germline-derived CDR1 and CDR2 are SQVTM and ANQGSEA. J is TRBJ2-7 and V is TRBV29-1, with TRBD2 identical over 7 bases. The sequenced material came from peripheral blood. The clonotype was recovered from a man in his fifties or sixties who had recovered from COVID-19. The CDR3 sequence is CSVERMVGRESYEQYF. The DNA of the CDR3 is TGCAGCGTTGAGAGGATGGTTGGGCGGGAGTCCTACGAGCAGTACTTC.